Listed here is a single T cell receptor (beta chain). The sample originates from a study of control samples from healthy donors and cancer patients. Data came from immunoSEQ multiplex PCR; TCRdb stores just in-frame clones and leaves some out. Among about 180,000 clones listed, roughly 90% were seen once. The ends were cut back, 6 bases at V and 5 bases at J, with 16 bases in the middle. This CDR3 is built from 14 residues. Germline-derived CDR1 and CDR2 are LGHNA and YSLEER. The specimen sequenced was blood. The receptor's source is a woman in her forties or fifties in good health. This sequence joins TRBV4-3 and TRBJ1-1, with D perhaps matching TRBD1 (5 bases). Here the CDR3 DNA reads TGCGCCAGCAGAAGGTGGGGGGGAGTGACTGAAGCTTTCTTT. Its translation: CASRRWGGVTEAFF.